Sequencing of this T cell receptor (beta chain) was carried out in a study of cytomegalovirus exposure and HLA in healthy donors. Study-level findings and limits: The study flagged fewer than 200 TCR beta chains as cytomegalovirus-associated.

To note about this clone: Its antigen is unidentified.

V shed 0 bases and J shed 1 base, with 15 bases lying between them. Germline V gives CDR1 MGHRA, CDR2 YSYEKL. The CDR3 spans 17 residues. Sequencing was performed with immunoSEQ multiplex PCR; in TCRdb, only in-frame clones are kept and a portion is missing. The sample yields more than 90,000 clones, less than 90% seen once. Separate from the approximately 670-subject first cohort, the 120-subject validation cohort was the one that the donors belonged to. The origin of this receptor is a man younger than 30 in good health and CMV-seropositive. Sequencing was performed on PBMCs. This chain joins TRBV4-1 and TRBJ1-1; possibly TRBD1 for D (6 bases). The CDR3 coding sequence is TGCGCCAGCAGCCAAGATCGGGTACAGGGACCGAACACTGAAGCTTTCTTT. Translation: CASSQDRVQGPNTEAFF.